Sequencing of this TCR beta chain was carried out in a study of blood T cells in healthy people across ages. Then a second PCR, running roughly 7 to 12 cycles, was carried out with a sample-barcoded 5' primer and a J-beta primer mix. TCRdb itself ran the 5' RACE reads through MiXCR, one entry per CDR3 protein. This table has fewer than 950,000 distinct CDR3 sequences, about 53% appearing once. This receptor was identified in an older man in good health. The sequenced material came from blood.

The chain's CDR3 is CASSAPLRGDEQYF. The CDR3 DNA reads TGTGCCAGCAGCGCACCTCTCAGGGGCGACGAGCAGTACTTC. This sequence joins TRBV7-9 and TRBJ2-7, with a weak D call TRBD1 (6 bases). The CDR3 is 14 amino acids. Germline V CDR1 and CDR2: SEHNR, FQNEAQ (reference sequence). V was shortened by 5 bases and J by 5 bases, with 16 bases between the two germline ends.